The 27 T cell receptor beta chains in this list originate from one sample, sequenced in a study of T cells after posttransplantation cyclophosphamide (dated by TCRdb to between 2015 and 2016). The library was prepared using the immunoSEQ multiplex PCR assay. The table comes from immuneACCESS by way of TCRdb, which keeps in-frame sequences with V and J called. Part of the clones is missing from these tables; in studies checked, under half for an unresolved V gene and the rest for unknown reasons. The sample table shows about 17,000 clones, and about 85% are seen once. Less than 30% of the sample rests with the top ten. A control cohort of about a dozen patients who had been given myeloablative marrow transplants with methotrexate plus a calcineurin inhibitor was sampled 1 year after transplant. Sequencing used PBMCs, obtained after allogeneic stem cell transplant with calcineurin inhibitor and methotrexate. The receptor set was obtained from a female patient younger than 35 who received an allogeneic stem cell transplant from an unrelated donor, was CMV-positive, and had acute and chronic GVHD. Following a transplant, some T lymphocytes may have been derived from the graft donor.

The chain carries TRBV7-9 and TRBJ2-7, with TRBD2 matching 7 bases. Germline V gives CDR1 SEHNR, CDR2 FQNEAQ (reference sequence). Trimming removed 1 base from V and 5 bases from J; junction bases left unmatched: 11. The CDR3 length is 16 residues. CDR3 loop: CASSLVSSGRRNEQYF. CDR3 in DNA: TGTGCCAGCAGCTTAGTGAGTAGCGGGCGAAGGAACGAGCAGTACTTC.

The chain links TRBV11-2 to TRBJ1-1, with D uncertain. V lost 1 base to trimming and J lost 6 bases, with 6 bases between them. Germline CDR1 SGHAT, CDR2 FQNNGV. This CDR3 region has 12 residues. CDR3 DNA: TGTGCCAGCAGCTTAGTAGGAGCTGAAGCTTTCTTT. Encoded protein: CASSLVGAEAFF. Together with reference TRBV11-2 and TRBJ1-1, the CDR3 gives the full variable domain: EAGVAQSPRYKIIEKRQSVAFWCNPISGHATLYWYQQILGQGPKLLIQFQNNGVVDDSQLPKDRFSAERLKGVDSTLKIQPAKLEDSAVYLCASSLVGAEAFFGQGTRLTVV.

This clone was counted only a few times. The chain employs TRBV5-1 and TRBJ2-3, with TRBD1 identical over 8 bases. Germline CDR1 reads SGHRS; CDR2 reads YFSETQ. The V segment lost 2 bases and the J segment 4 bases; nucleotides outside the gene matches: 6. The CDR3 contains 15 residues. The CDR3 reads CASSFRQGRSDTQYF. The CDR3 region has the DNA TGCGCCAGCAGCTTTCGACAGGGGCGATCAGATACGCAGTATTTT.

This clone was recorded only once. The genes are TRBV28 and TRBJ1-2; perhaps TRBD1 as D (5 bases). The CDR3 covers 13 residues. Germline V gene sequence: CDR1 MDHEN, CDR2 SYDVKM. V was pared by 6 bases and J by 2 bases, with 10 bases between. CDR3 DNA sequence: TGTGCCAGCAGCAGGGTTGCGAACTATGGCTACACCTTC. This encodes CASSRVANYGYTF.

This clone was observed a single time. This chain joins TRBV5-6 and TRBJ2-3; D call uncertain. Germline V gene lookup returns CDR1 SGHDT and CDR2 YYEEEE. This CDR3 contains 14 residues. Trimming left V 1 base short and J 4 bases short, with 10 bases between. The CDR3 region is CASSLLTDSDTQYF. Written as DNA, the CDR3 is TGTGCCAGCAGCTTGCTCACAGATTCAGATACGCAGTATTTT.

The genes are TRBV6-1 and TRBJ2-1, with 8 bases aligning to TRBD1. CDR3 size: 15 residues. Trimming at V came to 3 bases and at J to 6 bases, leaving 7 bases not matched to a gene. CDR1 and CDR2 from the germline V gene are MNHNS and SASEGT. This chain's CDR3 is CASSDDRGILNEQFF. The CDR3 DNA is TGTGCCAGCAGTGATGACAGGGGAATCCTCAATGAGCAGTTCTTC.

The chain has TRBV6-1 and TRBJ1-2, with D possibly TRBD1 on 5 matching bases. The CDR3 has 15 amino acids. Germline loops: CDR1 MNHNS, CDR2 SASEGT. V was shortened by 3 bases and J by 2 bases, with 13 bases between the two germline ends. Written as DNA, the CDR3 is TGTGCCAGCAGTGAGGGTTTGGGGCTCAACTATGGCTACACCTTC. Translation: CASSEGLGLNYGYTF.

V usage is TRBV4-1 and J usage is TRBJ2-6; no clear D. The ends were cut back, 4 bases at V and 0 bases at J, with 7 bases in the middle. This CDR3 comprises 15 residues. Germline V lookup: CDR1 MGHRA, CDR2 YSYEKL. The CDR3: CASSPMASGANVLTF. DNA of the CDR3: TGCGCCAGCAGCCCCATGGCCTCTGGGGCCAACGTCCTGACTTTC.

The chain joins TRBV5-1 to TRBJ2-7; 11 positions agree with TRBD2. Germline V gene data show CDR1 as SGHRS and CDR2 as YFSETQ. J gave up 6 bases and V 0 bases, and 8 bases lay outside the gene matches. The CDR3 runs 16 residues. The CDR3 sequence is CASSLGGTSGVGEQYF. CDR3 coding DNA: TGCGCCAGCAGCTTGGGTGGGACTAGCGGCGTTGGCGAGCAGTACTTC. Full variable domain (missing parts from reference TRBV5-1 and TRBJ2-7): KAGVTQTPRYLIKTRGQQVTLSCSPISGHRSVSWYQQTPGQGLQFLFEYFSETQRNKGNFPGRFSGRQFSNSRSEMNVSTLELGDSALYLCASSLGGTSGVGEQYFGPGTRLTVT.

This chain uses TRBV28 with TRBJ1-5, with 7 bases identical to TRBD1. V shed 6 bases and J 6 bases; nucleotides not matched to a gene: 8. CDR3 length: 14 residues. Germline CDR1 reads MDHEN; CDR2 reads SYDVKM. The CDR3 sequence: CASRNRGTVQPQHF. The CDR3 DNA sequence: TGTGCCAGCAGAAACAGGGGTACGGTTCAGCCCCAGCATTTT.

The J gene is TRBJ2-3, the V gene TRBV5-1, with D tentatively TRBD2 (7 bases). Germline V gene data show CDR1 as SGHRS and CDR2 as YFSETQ. The V end was cut by 1 base, the J end by 3 bases, with 21 bases between. The CDR3 consists of 18 residues. DNA for the CDR3: TGCGCCAGCAGCTTGCGCCCTTCTGGGGGGGGCCCTACAGATACGCAGTATTTT. This translates into CASSLRPSGGGPTDTQYF. Full variable domain (outside the CDR3, taken from reference TRBV5-1 and TRBJ2-3): KAGVTQTPRYLIKTRGQQVTLSCSPISGHRSVSWYQQTPGQGLQFLFEYFSETQRNKGNFPGRFSGRQFSNSRSEMNVSTLELGDSALYLCASSLRPSGGGPTDTQYFGPGTRLTVL.

This clone was seen once. J is TRBJ2-7 and V is TRBV5-4; tentatively, D is TRBD1 (6 bases). Between the trimmed V and J ends, which lost 4 bases and 6 bases, there was a span of 20 bases. Germline V lookup: CDR1 SGHNT, CDR2 YYREEE (reference sequence). This CDR3 contains 15 residues. The CDR3 DNA sequence: TGTGCCAGCAGCGTCAGGGGCGGGTGGGCCCTCGAGCAGTACTTC. Protein product: CASSVRGGWALEQYF.

The chain couples TRBV2 to TRBJ1-1; TRBD1 is a possible D gene (6 bases). The CDR3 runs 14 residues. Trimming left V 2 bases short and J 4 bases short, with 11 bases between. The V gene's germline CDR1 is SNHLY and CDR2 FYNNEI. Here the CDR3 reads CASSENRDGTEAFF. In DNA, the CDR3 is TGTGCCAGCAGTGAAAACAGGGATGGCACTGAAGCTTTCTTT.

This sequence joins TRBV7-9 and TRBJ2-7; 8 bases fit TRBD1. There are 15 residues in the CDR3. The germline CDR1 and CDR2 sequences are SEHNR and FQNEAQ (reference sequence). J gave up 0 bases and V 5 bases, and 6 bases lay outside the gene matches. The CDR3 loop is CASSGWDRSSYEQYF. CDR3 coding DNA: TGTGCCAGCAGCGGCTGGGACAGGAGCTCCTACGAGCAGTACTTC.

The chain joins TRBV7-2 to TRBJ1-1; D remains ambiguous. The germline CDR1 and CDR2 sequences are SGHTA and FQGNSA. This CDR3 has 15 amino acids. Trimming pared 1 base from V and 0 bases from J, leaving 9 bases between. The CDR3 region has the DNA TGTGCCAGCAGCTTAGTGGCCAGAATGAACACTGAAGCTTTCTTT. Translated: CASSLVARMNTEAFF.

This clone was counted only a few times. The genes are TRBV6-6 and TRBJ1-1; D gene ambiguous. Germline V lookup: CDR1 MNHNY, CDR2 SVGAGI (reference sequence). This CDR3 contains 12 residues. Trimming left V 4 bases short and J 4 bases short, with 7 bases between. The CDR3 loop reads CASSWSGTEAFF. The CDR3 DNA follows: TGTGCCAGCAGTTGGAGTGGCACTGAAGCTTTCTTT.

This clone was counted only a few times. The chain carries TRBV6-1 and TRBJ1-4; TRBD1 agrees at 7 bases. This CDR3 contains 15 residues. J lost 7 bases, V lost 1 base, and 6 bases had no gene match. Germline V lookup: CDR1 MNHNS, CDR2 SASEGT. This chain's CDR3 is CASSEGEGGGEKLFF. The CDR3 DNA follows: TGTGCCAGCAGTGAAGGTGAAGGGGGCGGTGAAAAACTGTTTTTT.

The V call is TRBV7-6, the J call TRBJ2-2, with TRBD1 identical over 8 bases. CDR1 and CDR2 (germline): SGHVS, FNYEAQ. The CDR3 is 18 amino acids. J was trimmed by 4 bases and V by 2 bases; bases with no gene match: 12. As DNA, the CDR3 is TGTGCCAGCAGCTTATTACCCCCGGACAGGGTGGGCACCGGGGAGCTGTTTTTT. Residues: CASSLLPPDRVGTGELFF.

This chain links TRBV6-1 with TRBJ1-1; D call uncertain. CDR1 is MNHNS and CDR2 is SASEGT in the germline V gene. With 6 bases removed from V and 0 bases from J, the gap between germline ends came to 8 bases. The CDR3 has 13 amino acids. This chain's CDR3 is CASRDTLNTEAFF. The CDR3 bases are TGTGCCAGCAGAGACACTCTGAACACTGAAGCTTTCTTT.

The chain recombines TRBV29-1 with TRBJ1-1, with 8 positions matching TRBD1. CDR1 SQVTM and CDR2 ANQGSEA come from the germline V gene. CDR3 length: 14 residues. Germline trimming cut 7 bases from V and 1 base from J; bases unmatched to any gene: 8. The CDR3 is CSATTGGWNTEAFF. The CDR3, as DNA: TGCAGCGCTACCACAGGGGGATGGAACACTGAAGCTTTCTTT.

This clone was picked up one time. The chain joins TRBV5-6 to TRBJ2-2, with D possibly being TRBD2 (7 bases). CDR1 and CDR2 from the germline V gene are SGHDT and YYEEEE. Between the trimmed V and J ends, which lost 3 bases and 4 bases, there was a span of 16 bases. The CDR3 covers 16 residues. The CDR3: CASSSLGGLGTGELFF. CDR3 coding DNA: TGTGCCAGCAGCTCCCTGGGGGGGCTGGGCACCGGGGAGCTGTTTTTT.

The chain employs TRBV7-8 and TRBJ1-1, with TRBD1 matching 7 bases. CDR1 is SGHVS and CDR2 is FQNEAQ in the germline V gene. V lost 0 bases, J lost 5 bases, and 6 bases stayed unmatched. This CDR3 contains 15 residues. CDR3 bases: TGTGCCAGCAGCTTAGCTCCGACAGGGTGGACTGAAGCTTTCTTT. Translating gives CASSLAPTGWTEAFF. Full variable domain (missing parts from reference TRBV7-8 and TRBJ1-1): GAGVSQSPRYKVAKRGQDVALRCDPISGHVSLFWYQQALGQGPEFLTYFQNEAQLDKSGLPSDRFFAERPEGSVSTLKIQRTQQEDSAVYLCASSLAPTGWTEAFFGQGTRLTVV.

The V call is TRBV10-2, the J call TRBJ2-7; D perhaps matches TRBD2 (6 bases). Germline V CDR1 and CDR2: WSHSY, SAAADI. Trimming removed 1 base at V and 3 bases at J, with 7 bases between. CDR3 length: 13 residues. The CDR3 sequence: CASSEWGGYEQYF. The CDR3 DNA reads TGCGCCAGCAGTGAGTGGGGAGGCTACGAGCAGTACTTC.

This clone is labeled large. The V call is TRBV5-4, the J call TRBJ2-2; tentatively, D is TRBD2 (6 bases). V lost 0 bases, J lost 0 bases, and 9 bases lay in between. The CDR3 loop spans 16 amino acids. Germline loops: CDR1 SGHNT, CDR2 YYREEE (reference sequence). CDR3 residues: CASSLDSGANTGELFF. The DNA for the CDR3 is TGTGCCAGCAGCTTGGATAGCGGTGCGAACACCGGGGAGCTGTTTTTT.

The chain couples TRBV27 to TRBJ2-3, with TRBD1 as a possible D gene (5 bases). This CDR3 contains 15 residues. Between the trimmed V and J ends, which lost 6 bases and 0 bases, there was a span of 13 bases. Germline V gene sequence: CDR1 MNHEY, CDR2 SMNVEV (reference sequence). Here the CDR3 reads CASRSWGGSTDTQYF. DNA for the CDR3: TGTGCCAGCAGATCCTGGGGCGGAAGCACAGATACGCAGTATTTT.

The chain combines TRBV7-9 with TRBJ1-2, with 8 bases lining up with TRBD1. The germline CDR1 and CDR2 sequences are SEHNR and FQNEAQ (reference sequence). The V segment lost 5 bases and the J segment 4 bases; nucleotides outside the gene matches: 6. This CDR3 contains 14 residues. Here the CDR3 reads CASSTTGERYGYTF. CDR3 nucleotide sequence: TGTGCCAGCAGCACGACAGGGGAGCGCTATGGCTACACCTTC.

This chain uses TRBV30 with TRBJ2-7; 7 bases fit TRBD1. The V gene's germline CDR1 is GTSNPN and CDR2 SVGIG (reference sequence). This CDR3 spans 13 amino acids. J lost 4 bases, V lost 5 bases, and 8 bases had no gene match. DNA of the CDR3: TGTGCCTGGGGCTGGGACAGTACTTACGAGCAGTACTTC. It is translated as CAWGWDSTYEQYF.